This T cell receptor (beta chain) was obtained from a study of monozygotic twins with inflammatory bowel disease. From its re-call of the 5' RACE reads, TCRdb lists each CDR3 protein once, without DNA. The clone table shows around 370,000 distinct CDR3 sequences, with the ten largest holding 2.5% to 3%. The CDR3 contains 14 residues. Germline CDR1 is SGHRS and CDR2 is YFSETQ. The gene calls are TRBV5-1 and TRBJ2-3; TCRdb reports TRBD1, a call that lacks DNA to check it against. This clonotype was sampled from a human donor with ulcerative colitis or Crohn's disease, or a healthy co-twin of an affected twin (not recorded which). Sequencing used blood. CDR3 loop: CASSPTGTTDTQYF. Using reference TRBV5-1 and TRBJ2-3 for the parts outside the CDR3, the full variable domain is KAGVTQTPRYLIKTRGQQVTLSCSPISGHRSVSWYQQTPGQGLQFLFEYFSETQRNKGNFPGRFSGRQFSNSRSEMNVSTLELGDSALYLCASSPTGTTDTQYFGPGTRLTVL.